The 21 T cell receptor beta chains given below trace back to one sample, sequenced in a study of human thymus T cells. Profiling relied on immunoSEQ multiplex PCR, and the TCRdb table lists in-frame clones only, not all of them. Seen here are 40,000 to 55,000 clones, 85% to 95% observed once, and the top ten hold about 0.12%. Source material: blood. The source of these receptors is a boy in the first two years of life with a congenital heart defect but otherwise immunologically healthy.

The chain recombines TRBV9 with TRBJ2-1; TRBD2 matches 11 bases. V dropped 0 bases and J dropped 3; count of bases not matched to a gene: 8. The CDR3 is 18 amino acids. In germline, CDR1 is SGDLS, CDR2 YYNGEE. Written as DNA, the CDR3 is TGTGCCAGCAGCGTAGGTAGCGGGGGGGTCAAGGGCTACAATGAGCAGTTCTTC. This gives the protein CASSVGSGGVKGYNEQFF.

The rearrangement joins TRBV7-6 to TRBJ2-7, with TRBD2 as a possible D gene (6 bases). The germline CDR1 and CDR2 sequences are SGHVS and FNYEAQ. The V end was cut by 0 bases, the J end by 3 bases, with 12 bases between. The CDR3 spans 15 residues. The chain's CDR3 is CASSLAGGPLYEQYF. Here the CDR3 DNA reads TGTGCCAGCAGCTTAGCGGGGGGTCCCCTCTACGAGCAGTACTTC.

This chain joins TRBV4-3 and TRBJ2-3, with D possibly matching TRBD2 (7 bases). CDR3 length: 16 residues. Trimming took 0 bases from V and 1 from J, leaving 11 bases between them. The germline gives CDR1 LGHNA, CDR2 YSLEER. The CDR3 nucleotides are TGCGCCAGCAGCCAAGATCGAGGGGGGGGCACAGATACGCAGTATTTT. Residues: CASSQDRGGGTDTQYF.

This clone showed up just once. At one end, the junction sequence differs from germline, possibly due to a read error. Other nucleotide sequences in the sample specify the same CDR3. The chain is built from TRBV6-6 and TRBJ1-2; D possibly corresponds to TRBD1 (5 bases). This CDR3 is 14 amino acids long. The germline gives CDR1 MNHNY, CDR2 SVGAGI (reference sequence). The CDR3 reads CASSSPGDNYGYTF. CDR3 coding DNA: TGTGCCAGCAGTTCCCCGGGGGATAACTACGGCTACACCTTC.

The chain joins TRBV6-5 to TRBJ2-7, with 9 bases matching TRBD1. With 7 bases clipped from V and 3 bases from J, the junction kept 4 bases outside the gene matches. Germline CDR1 reads MNHEY; CDR2 reads SVGAGI. This CDR3 is built from 13 residues. This CDR3 is CASTDRGGYEQYF. In DNA, the CDR3 is TGTGCCAGCACCGACAGGGGGGGCTACGAGCAGTACTTC.

DNA of the CDR3: TGTGCCAGTAGTATCGACAGGGCCACAGATACGCAGTATTTT. This gives the protein CASSIDRATDTQYF. J is TRBJ2-3 and V is TRBV19; TRBD1 agrees at 7 bases. V lost 3 bases and J lost 2; bases outside the gene matches: 2. Germline loops: CDR1 LNHDA, CDR2 SQIVND (reference sequence). The CDR3 consists of 14 residues.

The chain uses TRBV6-6 and TRBJ2-3, with 7 bases lining up with TRBD1. After removal of 0 bases from V and 2 bases from J, the junction contained 2 bases not matched to a gene. Germline assignment: CDR1 MNHNY and CDR2 SVGAGI (reference sequence). The CDR3 sequence is 15 residues long. The CDR3 coding sequence is TGTGCCAGCAGTTACTCACAGGGGCCCACAGATACGCAGTATTTT. It specifies CASSYSQGPTDTQYF.

This chain connects TRBV6-5 to TRBJ2-5, with 8 bases matching TRBD2. The J segment lost 5 bases and the V segment lost 0 bases, leaving 5 bases of the junction unmatched. This CDR3 comprises 15 residues. The V gene's germline CDR1 is MNHEY and CDR2 SVGAGI. CDR3 amino acids: CASSYSTSVSETQYF. In DNA, the CDR3 is TGTGCCAGCAGTTACTCGACTAGCGTATCTGAGACCCAGTACTTC.

The V and J genes are TRBV9 and TRBJ2-3; weak D call: TRBD1 (5 bases). V lost 1 base and J lost 3, with 6 bases in between. This CDR3 has 13 amino acids. The germline CDR1 and CDR2 sequences are SGDLS and YYNGEE. The CDR3 sequence is CASSVRGTDTQYF. In nucleotides, the CDR3 is TGTGCCAGCAGCGTAAGGGGAACAGATACGCAGTATTTT.

The V and J genes are TRBV2 and TRBJ2-3, with D perhaps TRBD1 or TRBD2 (6 bases each). Germline V gene data show CDR1 as SNHLY and CDR2 as FYNNEI. V shed 11 bases and J shed 4 bases, with 22 bases lying between them. CDR3 size: 15 residues. The CDR3 nucleotides read TGTGCCTCTAAGGGGAAGGGGGGCAAGCCAGATACGCAGTATTTT. It translates to CASKGKGGKPDTQYF.

This chain uses TRBV6-5 with TRBJ1-5; maybe TRBD1 (6 bases). The CDR3 covers 15 residues. CDR1 and CDR2 (germline): MNHEY, SVGAGI. Trimming stripped 5 bases from V and 7 bases from J, with 18 bases between. In DNA, the CDR3 is TGTGCCAGCAGTCCGGGTTGGACAGTAGGGCAGCCCCAGCATTTT. Translating it yields CASSPGWTVGQPQHF.

The chain carries TRBV30 and TRBJ2-5; no reliable D call. The CDR3 length is 12 residues. Germline V gene sequence: CDR1 GTSNPN, CDR2 SVGIG (reference sequence). Trimming pared 3 bases from V and 1 base from J, leaving 6 bases between. The DNA for the CDR3 is TGTGCCTGGAGGGGTTTCCAAGAGACCCAGTACTTC. Translated: CAWRGFQETQYF. The full variable domain, completed using reference TRBV30 and TRBJ2-5, is SQTIHQWPATLVQPVGSPLSLECTVEGTSNPNLYWYRQAAGRGLQLLFYSVGIGQISSEVPQNLSASRPQDRQFILSSKKLLLSDSGFYLCAWRGFQETQYFGPGTRLLVL.

The rearrangement uses TRBV28 and TRBJ1-2; no reliable D call. The CDR3 has 13 residues. From germline, CDR1 is MDHEN and CDR2 SYDVKM. The V end lost 6 bases, the J end lost 4 bases, and 12 bases lay between the germline ends. CDR3 loop: CASSPRTSYGYTF. The DNA of the CDR3 is TGTGCCAGCAGCCCTCGGACGTCCTATGGCTACACCTTC.

The chain's CDR3 is CATLGQQGSSYEQYF. CDR3 in DNA: TGTGCCACCCTGGGTCAGCAGGGGTCCTCCTACGAGCAGTACTTC. V usage is TRBV28 and J usage is TRBJ2-7; D possibly corresponds to TRBD1 (6 bases). V shed 10 bases and J shed 0 bases, with 19 bases lying between them. Looked up from germline, CDR1 is MDHEN and CDR2 is SYDVKM. The CDR3 sequence is 15 residues long.

This rearrangement joins TRBV7-2 to TRBJ1-1; 11 bases are shared with TRBD1. This CDR3 contains 14 residues. Germline-derived CDR1 and CDR2 are SGHTA and FQGNSA. The V and J ends lost 2 bases and 6 bases, in that order; junction bases with no gene match: 2. In DNA form, the CDR3 reads TGTGCCAGCAGCTTAAAGGGACAGGGGGCTGAAGCTTTCTTT. It translates to CASSLKGQGAEAFF.

This clone is a singleton in its sample. J is TRBJ2-5 and V is TRBV6-4; 9 bases are a match to TRBD1. Germline V CDR1 and CDR2: MRHNA, SNTAGT. The V gene end was trimmed by 11 bases and the J gene end by 1 base; junction bases not matched to a gene: 11. This CDR3 comprises 15 residues. The CDR3 is CAGLWTGAFQETQYF. In DNA form, the CDR3 reads TGTGCCGGCCTCTGGACAGGGGCCTTCCAAGAGACCCAGTACTTC.

The chain recombines TRBV4-2 with TRBJ2-2, with D possibly matching TRBD2 (6 bases). Germline V gene data show CDR1 as LGHNA and CDR2 as YNFKEQ. With 1 base removed from V and 1 base from J, the gap between germline ends came to 13 bases. The CDR3 is 17 amino acids. The CDR3 coding sequence is TGTGCCAGCAGCCAAGGGGGCGGGGCTCGGAACACCGGGGAGCTGTTTTTT. This sequence encodes CASSQGGGARNTGELFF.

The chain couples TRBV2 to TRBJ1-2; 7 bases line up with TRBD1. With V trimmed by 4 bases and J by 8 bases, 1 base remained unmatched. This CDR3 comprises 11 residues. The germline V gene encodes CDR1 SNHLY and CDR2 FYNNEI. The CDR3 protein is CASSGTGGYTF. DNA of the CDR3: TGTGCCAGCAGTGGGACAGGCGGCTACACCTTC. Together with reference TRBV2 and TRBJ1-2, the CDR3 gives the full variable domain: EPEVTQTPSHQVTQMGQEVILRCVPISNHLYFYWYRQILGQKVEFLVSFYNNEISEKSEIFDDQFSVERPDGSNFTLKIRSTKLEDSAMYFCASSGTGGYTFGSGTRLTVV.

The rearrangement joins TRBV28 to TRBJ1-2; D perhaps matches TRBD1 (6 bases). V lost 4 bases to trimming and J lost 9 bases, with 12 bases between them. The CDR3 has 12 residues. From germline, CDR1 is MDHEN and CDR2 SYDVKM. The CDR3 here is CASSYQGRSYTF. The CDR3 DNA sequence: TGTGCCAGCAGTTATCAGGGGAGAAGCTACACCTTC.

The chain recombines TRBV11-2 with TRBJ2-1; D may be TRBD2 (6 bases). Germline-derived CDR1 and CDR2 are SGHAT and FQNNGV. V was clipped by 1 base and J by 2 bases, with 9 bases between them. The CDR3 has 15 residues. The CDR3 DNA sequence: TGTGCCAGCAGCTTAGGGCGGGGACCCTACAATGAGCAGTTCTTC. Its translation: CASSLGRGPYNEQFF.

The chain couples TRBV18 to TRBJ2-1; weak D call: TRBD2 (5 bases). The CDR3 length is 17 residues. Germline-derived CDR1 and CDR2 are KGHSH and LQKENI. V gave up 3 bases and J gave up 1 base, with 16 bases separating them. The DNA of the CDR3 is TGTGCCAGCTCACCGGAACCTACTAGAGGATCCTACAATGAGCAGTTCTTC. Its translation is CASSPEPTRGSYNEQFF.